This T cell receptor (beta chain) was profiled in a study of blood T cell repertoires in COVID-19. Profiling relied on immunoSEQ multiplex PCR, and the TCRdb table lists in-frame clones only, not all of them. The repertoire holds over 85,000 clones, with around nine tenths as singletons. Germline V gene sequence: CDR1 SGHRS, CDR2 YFSETQ. The CDR3 is made up of 13 amino acids. V lost 0 bases to trimming and J lost 8 bases; unmatched junction nucleotides: 3. Seattle participants joined during active infection and were tracked over time. The source of this sequence is a woman aged 45-65 years with COVID-19, enrolled during active disease. The specimen sequenced was peripheral blood. This chain connects TRBV5-1 to TRBJ1-2, with 8 bases that match TRBD1. CDR3 in amino acids: CASSLGTGIGYTF. The CDR3 DNA reads as TGCGCCAGCAGCTTGGGGACAGGGATAGGCTACACCTTC.